The 25 T cell receptor beta chains below come from one sample, sequenced in a study of regulatory T cells in long-lasting Graves disease. Combining iRepertoire HTBI primers with Arm-PCR of CDR3 regions, the authors built TCR beta libraries. TCRdb ran MiXCR on the multiplex PCR reads and lists one entry per CDR3 protein. The profile shows a few hundred thousand distinct CDR3 sequences, about 16% of them singletons. The time point denotes: newly diagnosed GD, antithyroid drugs for less than 3 months. Researchers made the TCR library from RNA that was extracted from PBMCs. Separately, the same data were catalogued under a study of T cells in Graves' hyperthyroidism and ophthalmopathy.

Sequencing was performed on peripheral blood mononuclear cells (PBMCs), taken at new diagnosis, from a patient treated with antithyroid drugs. All receptors come from a woman under 30 with Graves disease.

The chain is built from TRBV4-1 and TRBJ2-7, with 9 bases fitting TRBD2. The germline CDR1 and CDR2 sequences are MGHRA and YSYEKL. The CDR3 consists of 15 residues. The J segment lost 0 bases and the V segment lost 2 bases, leaving 2 bases of the junction unmatched. The CDR3: CASSQRSGSSYEQYF. The CDR3, as DNA: TGCGCCAGCAGCCAACGTAGCGGGAGCTCCTACGAGCAGTACTTC.

The chain employs TRBV6-2 or TRBV6-3 and TRBJ1-5; D call uncertain. This CDR3 region has 12 residues. V lost 5 bases to trimming and J lost 9 bases, with 11 bases between them. CDR1 is MNHEY, CDR2 SVGEGT, per germline. Here the CDR3 DNA reads TGTGCCAGCAGTCCAGGCACCCCGCCCCAGCATTTT. Protein product: CASSPGTPPQHF.

This clonotype was counted between two and nine times. V gene TRBV20-1 combines with J gene TRBJ2-2; 14 bases match TRBD2. The CDR3 loop spans 17 amino acids. Germline V gives CDR1 DFQATT, CDR2 SNEGSKA (reference sequence). Trimming at V came to 3 bases and at J to 1 base, leaving 4 bases not matched to a gene. CDR3 DNA: TGCAGTGCTAGGTCCGGGACTAGCGGGAGGAACACCGGGGAGCTGTTTTTT. Protein product: CSARSGTSGRNTGELFF.

Regarding this clonotype: One base away lies a much larger clone, so this may be a sequencing read error. The rearrangement uses TRBV28 and TRBJ2-7, with 12 nucleotides matching TRBD2. After removal of 7 bases from V and 7 bases from J, the junction contained 11 bases not matched to a gene. The CDR3 loop spans 15 amino acids. From germline, CDR1 is MDHEN and CDR2 SYDVKM. The CDR3 sequence is CASNLAGGSYNEQYF. The CDR3 region has the DNA TGTGCCAGCAACCTAGCGGGAGGGTCCTACAATGAGCAGTACTTC.

In its sample, this clonotype was seen a few times. The chain links TRBV20-1 to TRBJ2-1; D is ambiguous. V dropped 2 bases and J dropped 3 bases, with 8 bases sitting between them. This CDR3 comprises 13 residues. Per the germline V gene, CDR1 is DFQATT and CDR2 is SNEGSKA (reference sequence). In DNA, the CDR3 is TGCAGTGCTAGACACCGGCACTACAATGAGCAGTTCTTC. Protein product: CSARHRHYNEQFF.

This clonotype was observed many times. This chain joins TRBV29-1 and TRBJ2-1; D gene unclear. The V end was cut by 7 bases, the J end by 0 bases, with 13 bases between. The germline gives CDR1 SQVTM, CDR2 ANQGSEA. The CDR3 consists of 14 residues. CDR3 amino acids: CSGLASSSYNEQFF. CDR3 coding DNA: TGCAGCGGCCTGGCCTCGAGCTCCTACAATGAGCAGTTCTTC.

This clonotype was picked up many times. The rearrangement uses TRBV12-3 or TRBV12-4 and TRBJ2-6; D gene ambiguous. V lost 6 bases to trimming and J lost 1 base, with 7 bases between them. The length of the CDR3 is 14 residues. The chain's CDR3 is CASRDISGANVLTF. DNA for the CDR3: TGTGCCAGCAGGGATATATCTGGGGCCAACGTCCTGACTTTC.

This clonotype was observed a handful of times. Given a much more abundant clone one base away, this may be a read error. The CDR3 does not close with the conserved phenylalanine or tryptophan, likely indicating a read error. J is TRBJ1-1 and V is TRBV7-6; 7 positions agree with TRBD1. Germline V gene sequence: CDR1 SGHVS, CDR2 FNYEAQ. The CDR3 sequence is 13 residues long. Germline trimming cut 10 bases from V and 7 bases from J; bases unmatched to any gene: 12. The CDR3 sequence: CATADREDHEAFS. CDR3 nucleotide sequence: TGTGCCACCGCCGACAGGGAGGATCATGAAGCTTTCTCT.

This clonotype was seen many times. This sequence joins TRBV28 and TRBJ1-2; 9 bases are a match to TRBD1. CDR1 and CDR2 (germline): MDHEN, SYDVKM. The CDR3 spans 17 residues. With V trimmed by 4 bases and J by 2 bases, 11 bases remained unmatched. The CDR3 bases are TGTGCCAGCAGTTCTCCCCGGACAGGGGAATGGAACTATGGCTACACCTTC. Translated: CASSSPRTGEWNYGYTF.

This clonotype came up a few times. The V call is TRBV19, the J call TRBJ1-5, with TRBD1 identical over 9 bases. Germline V gene data show CDR1 as LNHDA and CDR2 as SQIVND (reference sequence). This CDR3 spans 17 amino acids. V shed 5 bases and J 2 bases; nucleotides not matched to a gene: 10. CDR3 DNA: TGTGCCAGTAGTGCTCCTCCGACAGGGGGGGGCAATCAGCCCCAGCATTTT. Amino acids: CASSAPPTGGGNQPQHF.

This clonotype has at least ten counts. V usage is TRBV28 and J usage is TRBJ2-4; 9 bases fit TRBD2. Germline V gene sequence: CDR1 MDHEN, CDR2 SYDVKM. V lost 0 bases, J lost 0 bases, and 12 bases stayed unmatched. The CDR3 sequence is 20 residues long. The CDR3 region is CASSLWGRTSESLAKNIQYF. The DNA for the CDR3 is TGTGCCAGCAGTTTATGGGGTCGGACTAGCGAGAGCCTAGCCAAAAACATTCAGTACTTC.

This clonotype was detected a few times. This rearrangement joins TRBV6-5 to TRBJ2-1; 14 bases agree with TRBD2. The germline gives CDR1 MNHEY, CDR2 SVGAGI. The CDR3 is 19 amino acids. V dropped 2 bases and J dropped 5; count of bases not matched to a gene: 11. CDR3 coding DNA: TGTGCCAGCAGTTACGCGGGACTAGCGGGGGCCGAGCCCAACAATGAGCAGTTCTTC. Translation: CASSYAGLAGAEPNNEQFF.

Many counts were recorded for this clonotype. The chain recombines TRBV6-1 with TRBJ2-3, with 8 bases lining up with TRBD1. Per germline, CDR1 MNHNS and CDR2 SASEGT. CDR3 size: 12 residues. The trim removed 7 bases at V and 4 bases at J, leaving 1 base unmatched. CDR3 DNA sequence: TGTGCCAGCACGGACAGGGCAGATACGCAGTATTTT. This translates into CASTDRADTQYF.

The CDR3 coding sequence is TGTGCCAGCAGCCCGAGACAGGGGTTCTACAATGAGCAGTTCTTC. Protein product: CASSPRQGFYNEQFF. This rearrangement joins TRBV7-9 to TRBJ2-1; 8 bases map to TRBD1. The length of the CDR3 is 15 residues. Germline lookup yields CDR1 SEHNR and CDR2 FQNEAQ (reference sequence). The ends lost 5 bases at V and 3 bases at J; junction bases unmatched: 6.

This clonotype was counted only a few times. V and J are TRBV18 and TRBJ2-7; no clear D gene. Germline values: CDR1 KGHSH, CDR2 LQKENI. Trimming left V 0 bases short and J 3 bases short, with 6 bases between. The CDR3 is 13 amino acids. The CDR3 region is CASSPPKYYEQYF. The CDR3 coding sequence is TGTGCCAGCTCACCACCGAAATACTACGAGCAGTACTTC. The complete variable domain, with remaining parts taken from reference TRBV18 and TRBJ2-7, reads NAGVMQNPRHLVRRRGQEARLRCSPMKGHSHVYWYRQLPEEGLKFMVYLQKENIIDESGMPKERFSAEFPKEGPSILRIQQVVRGDSAAYFCASSPPKYYEQYFGPGTRLTVT.

Only a few counts were recorded for this clonotype. The chain uses TRBV4-2 and TRBJ2-4; either TRBD1 or TRBD2 may supply D (6 bases each). The J call could be wrong; TRBJ2-7 is a better fit for the DNA end. In germline, CDR1 is LGHNA, CDR2 YNFKEQ. The CDR3 extends over 16 amino acids. In DNA form, the CDR3 reads TGTGCCAGCAGCCAAGTCGAGGGGGGTAACTCCTACGAGCAGTACTTC. It encodes CASSQVEGGNSYEQYF.

This clonotype was recorded many times. The gene calls are TRBV7-2 and TRBJ2-7, with TRBD2 identical over 10 bases. The CDR3 loop spans 16 amino acids. Germline V lookup: CDR1 SGHTA, CDR2 FQGNSA. J was trimmed by 3 bases and V by 4 bases; bases with no gene match: 9. The DNA of the CDR3 is TGTGCCAGCAGCTCTCACCCTAGCGGGAGTTTCTACGAGCAGTACTTC. Encoded protein: CASSSHPSGSFYEQYF.

Notes on this clonotype: Possible read error: a much larger clone is one base away. The chain uses TRBV5-1 and TRBJ2-1, with 7 bases matching TRBD2. The CDR3 totals 15 residues. The germline CDR1 and CDR2 sequences are SGHRS and YFSETQ. J gave up 10 bases and V 0 bases, and 10 bases lay outside the gene matches. The CDR3 sequence: CASSLAGGSAYEQFF. The CDR3 DNA is TGCGCCAGCAGCTTGGCTGGCGGGAGTGCCTACGAGCAGTTCTTC. Drawing the rest from reference TRBV5-1 and TRBJ2-1, the complete variable domain is KAGVTQTPRYLIKTRGQQVTLSCSPISGHRSVSWYQQTPGQGLQFLFEYFSETQRNKGNFPGRFSGRQFSNSRSEMNVSTLELGDSALYLCASSLAGGSAYEQFFGPGTRLTVL.

As regards this clonotype: A much larger clonotype is one base distant, so this may be a read error. The chain uses TRBV7-2 and TRBJ2-1; 9 positions agree with TRBD2. Looked up from germline, CDR1 is SGHTA and CDR2 is FQGNSA. This CDR3 comprises 15 residues. This chain's CDR3 is CASSLGLAEINEQSF. In DNA form, the CDR3 reads TGTGCCAGCAGCTTAGGACTAGCGGAAATCAATGAGCAGTCCTTC.

This clonotype was detected ten times or more. This chain connects TRBV7-9 to TRBJ2-7; TRBD2 aligns across 8 bases. CDR1 is SEHNR, CDR2 FQNEAQ, per germline (reference sequence). The trim removed 5 bases at V and 5 bases at J, leaving 5 bases unmatched. The CDR3 is made up of 13 amino acids. CDR3 protein: CASSDSGVNEQYF. The CDR3 bases are TGTGCCAGCAGCGATAGCGGGGTAAACGAGCAGTACTTC.

This chain uses TRBV7-2 with TRBJ1-2; 9 nucleotides agree with TRBD1. The CDR3 consists of 19 residues. Germline CDR1 reads SGHTA; CDR2 reads FQGNSA. Unmatched junction bases numbered 16, after V lost 0 bases and J lost 5 bases. The CDR3 spells CASSLATAPRTGVGYGYTF. CDR3 nucleotide sequence: TGTGCCAGCAGCTTAGCCACAGCACCCCGGACAGGGGTGGGGTATGGCTACACCTTC.

This clonotype has ten or more counts. CDR3 sequence (DNA): TGTGCCAGCACCCTTAGTGGTGGGACTAGCGCTATCAGCGAGCAGTTCTTC. Its translation is CASTLSGGTSAISEQFF. The chain carries TRBV7-2 and TRBJ2-1, with 10 bases matching TRBD2. The V and J ends lost 7 bases and 10 bases, in that order; junction bases with no gene match: 19. Germline V gene data show CDR1 as SGHTA and CDR2 as FQGNSA. The length of the CDR3 is 17 residues.

In this sample, this clonotype turned up many times. The chain uses TRBV18 and TRBJ2-7; D is unresolved. V was pared by 1 base and J by 3 bases, with 7 bases between. The V gene's germline CDR1 is KGHSH and CDR2 LQKENI. The CDR3 contains 13 residues. CDR3 bases: TGTGCCAGCTCACCACGAACAGTCTACGAGCAGTACTTC. Protein: CASSPRTVYEQYF.

This clonotype was observed many times. This chain's CDR3 is CASSTDPRGTEAFF. CDR3 DNA sequence: TGCGCCAGCAGCACGGACCCTAGAGGCACTGAAGCTTTCTTT. The chain joins TRBV5-1 to TRBJ1-1; D remains ambiguous. Trimming shortened V by 4 bases and J by 4 bases, and 14 bases separated the two germline ends. The germline V gene encodes CDR1 SGHRS and CDR2 YFSETQ. The CDR3 sequence is 14 residues long.

This clonotype turned up a few times. The chain employs TRBV6-2 or TRBV6-3 and TRBJ1-2; D call uncertain. V lost 2 bases to trimming and J lost 8 bases, with 6 bases between them. Germline CDR1 reads MNHEY; CDR2 reads SVGEGT. The CDR3 runs 11 residues. CDR3 DNA sequence: TGTGCCAGCAGTTACGACCTAGGCTACACCTTC. As protein: CASSYDLGYTF.